The present T cell receptor beta chain was sequenced within a study of memory CD4+ T cells and cytomegalovirus serostatus. Study summary: Healthy Belgian adult donors included about nine CMV-positive and 24 CMV-negative people.

Some clones are missing from TCRdb's copy, which holds only in-frame ones; the method was immunoSEQ multiplex PCR. Altogether 27,000 or so clones are present, 76% being singletons, with the ten largest covering 1.1%. The sort gate was single viable CD3+CD4+CD8-CD45RO+ cells for memory CD4+ T cells. Serostatus was set by detecting CMV pp150, pp28, p38, p52 IgG. General observations from the study: Median bootstrapped AUC for CMV status was roughly 0.95 originally, 0.9 to 0.93 US-trained.

As regards this clone: Its antigen is still unknown.

V lost 4 bases, J lost 1 base, and 11 bases lay in between. The CDR3 is 14 amino acids. Germline V lookup: CDR1 SGHVS, CDR2 FQNEAQ. The V call is TRBV7-8, the J call TRBJ2-7; tentatively, D is TRBD1 or TRBD2 (5 bases each). The sequence was obtained from an adult in good health and CMV-seronegative. The sample comprised memory CD4+ T cells from blood. CDR3 amino acids: CASSSSGTSYEQYF. DNA of the CDR3: TGTGCCAGCAGCTCATCCGGGACGTCCTACGAGCAGTACTTC. Together with reference TRBV7-8 and TRBJ2-7, the CDR3 gives the full variable domain: GAGVSQSPRYKVAKRGQDVALRCDPISGHVSLFWYQQALGQGPEFLTYFQNEAQLDKSGLPSDRFFAERPEGSVSTLKIQRTQQEDSAVYLCASSSSGTSYEQYFGPGTRLTVT.